These T cell receptor beta chains were read from a single sample in a study of CD8+CD57+ T cells in acquired aplastic anemia. TCRdb fed the reads into MiXCR, producing one record per CDR3 protein. This table holds over 100,000 distinct CDR3 sequences, 40% to 45% found once. Sequencing input: sorted CD4+, CD8+, or CD8+CD57+ T cells (not recorded which) from PBMCs. The receptors shown here come from a human donor in good health, serving as a control. Each CDR3 is given with its conserved first and last residue. D genes are given only for firm matches. Only some rows state a clone size, as once, few, many or a class for expanded clones.

J,V,size,D,DNA,CDR3
TRBJ1-6,TRBV5-8,.,.,TGTGCCAGCAGCAAACACACCGAGGATTCACCCCTCCACTTT,CASSKHTEDSPLHF
TRBJ1-5,TRBV6-2/TRBV6-3,many,.,TGTGCCAGCGGTTGGGCACCTTGGCAGCCCCAGCATTTT,CASGWAPWQPQHF
TRBJ2-1,TRBV5-5,many,TRBD2,TGTGCCAGCAGCCGAGCGGGGGGACTCTCCTACAATGAGCAGTTCTTC,CASSRAGGLSYNEQFF
TRBJ1-2,TRBV2,.,.,TGTGCCAGCAAGATAGCTAACTATGGCTACACCTTC,CASKIANYGYTF
TRBJ1-1,TRBV2,.,.,TGTGCCGGCCGCCAGGAGACGGCGAGCACTGAAGCTTTCTTT,CAGRQETASTEAFF
TRBJ1-5,TRBV10-2,.,.,TGCGCCAGCAGGGACAGTCAAGGACAGCCCCAGCATTTT,CASRDSQGQPQHF
TRBJ2-2,TRBV6-4,.,TRBD2,TGTGCCAGCAGTGAATCGGGAGGGGCCAGTACCGGGGAGCTGTTTTTT,CASSESGGASTGELFF
TRBJ2-1,TRBV4-1,many,TRBD2,TGCGCCAGCAGCCAAGTGGTTAGCGGGGGAATCAATGAGCAGTTCTTC,CASSQVVSGGINEQFF
TRBJ2-5,TRBV4-1,.,.,TGCGCCAGCAGCCACAGGGTCCAAGAGACCCAGTACTTC,CASSHRVQETQYF
TRBJ2-1,TRBV29-1,many,.,TGCAGCGTTAGTAAACCTGGGTACAATGAGCAGTTCTTC,CSVSKPGYNEQFF
TRBJ1-4,TRBV6-1,many,.,TGTGCCAGCAGTGAGTATGAAAAACTGTTTTTT,CASSEYEKLFF
TRBJ1-2,TRBV14,many,.,TGTGCCAGCAGCCAAGGCGGGGGAGCGAACTATGGCTACACCTTC,CASSQGGGANYGYTF
TRBJ1-5,TRBV24-1,.,.,TGTGCCACCAGTGATCCGCGGTCAGGGGATCAGCCCCAGCATTTT,CATSDPRSGDQPQHF
TRBJ1-5,TRBV3-1,many,.,TGTGCCAGCAGCCAAAGGCCGGTCGCAAATCAGCCCCAGCATTTT,CASSQRPVANQPQHF
TRBJ1-1,TRBV20-1,many,.,TGCAGTGCTAGTTCATTTTGGGGAGCTTTCTTT,CSASSFWGAFF
TRBJ1-5,TRBV15,.,TRBD1,TGTGCCACCAGCAGCCACGGGACAGGGAATCAGCCCCAGCATTTT,CATSSHGTGNQPQHF
TRBJ2-7,TRBV24-1,.,TRBD1,TGTGCCACCAGTGATCTGGGGGGACAGGGGTTCCACGAGCAGTACTTC,CATSDLGGQGFHEQYF
TRBJ2-3,TRBV7-8,many,.,TGTGCCAGCAGCGAAGGTACTAGCACAGATACGCAGTATTTT,CASSEGTSTDTQYF
TRBJ2-5,TRBV7-7,many,.,TGTGCCAGCAGCTTAGGTGACCAAGAGACCCAGTACTTC,CASSLGDQETQYF
TRBJ2-2,TRBV20-1,many,TRBD2,TGCAGTGCTAGAGCCGGGACTAGTCGCACCGGGGAGCTGTTTTTT,CSARAGTSRTGELFF
TRBJ2-6,TRBV29-1,few,.,TGCAGCGTGCTGGGGGGCTCTGGGGCCAACGTCCTGACTTTC,CSVLGGSGANVLTF
TRBJ1-6,TRBV11-2,.,.,TGTGCCAGCAGCTTAGAGGGACTCGGGAGCTCCTATAATTCACCCCTCCACTTT,CASSLEGLGSSYNSPLHF
TRBJ1-3,TRBV7-9,many,.,TGTGCCAGCAGCTCCTTGGACCGGGGAACCATATATTTT,CASSSLDRGTIYF
TRBJ2-7,TRBV19,many,.,TGTGCCAGTTCCACAGGGTCCCCCTACGAGCAGTACTTC,CASSTGSPYEQYF
TRBJ2-3,TRBV2,medium-sized,.,TGTGCCAGCGGCCGCAGGGGAACCGATACGCAGTATTTT,CASGRRGTDTQYF
TRBJ2-3,TRBV9,many,.,TGTGCCAGCAGCTCCAGCGCAGCAGATACGCAGTATTTT,CASSSSAADTQYF
TRBJ2-7,TRBV6-1,many,.,TGTGCCAGCAGTGTTTACTCCGGGACATATTCCTACGAGCAGTACTTC,CASSVYSGTYSYEQYF
TRBJ1-1,TRBV7-9,many,.,TGTGCCAGCAGCTTCAACATCCTGAACACTGAAGCTTTCTTT,CASSFNILNTEAFF
TRBJ2-1,TRBV15,.,TRBD2,TGTGCCACCAGCATTGCGGGGGGGTACAATGAGCAGTTCTTC,CATSIAGGYNEQFF
TRBJ2-1,TRBV12-3/TRBV12-4,many,.,TGTGCCAGCAGAAACTTTAATGAGCAGTTCTTC,CASRNFNEQFF
TRBJ2-7,TRBV7-9,.,.,TGTGCCAGCAGCTTAGCAACGGAATGGGAGGAGCAGTACTTC,CASSLATEWEEQYF
TRBJ2-2,TRBV9,many,TRBD2,TGTGCCAGCAGCGTAGCGGGGACTAGCGGGAGGAACACCGGGGAGCTGTTTTTT,CASSVAGTSGRNTGELFF
TRBJ1-6,TRBV15,few,.,TGTGCCACCAGCAACGGGAAGACGTATTCACCCCTCCACTTT,CATSNGKTYSPLHF
TRBJ1-2,TRBV6-1,many,.,TGTGCCAGCAGTTCAGTGGACGGATTCAGACATGGCTACACCTTC,CASSSVDGFRHGYTF
TRBJ1-1,TRBV29-1,many,.,TGCAGCGTTGGGGGGGTGGGCGGGAACACTGAAGCTTTCTTT,CSVGGVGGNTEAFF